The T cell receptor (beta chain) described here comes from a study of blood T cell repertoires in COVID-19. Overall study context: From the United States, Italy and Spain came samples of acute and convalescent COVID-19. PBMCs, B-cell-depleted T cells, or T cells provided the cDNA or gDNA that made up the material.

Per germline, CDR1 WSHSY and CDR2 SAAADI. CDR3 length: 15 amino acids. Losses at the gene ends were 7 bases for V and 1 base for J; bases not matched to a gene: 7. In the original processing: Amplification of reference gene primers was used by the study to estimate nucleated cell counts. Sequencing was performed with immunoSEQ multiplex PCR; in TCRdb, only in-frame clones are kept and a portion is missing. V, J and clone size are taken as reported in that table, and D and trimming were inferred from the DNA itself. This sample has about 190,000 clones, with about 77% found just once. This sequence was found in a woman older than 75 with active or convalescent COVID-19. J is TRBJ1-5 and V is TRBV10-2; TRBD1 agrees at 7 bases. Input material: peripheral blood. The CDR3 region is CASTQTGNSNQPQHF. CDR3 DNA: TGCGCCAGCACCCAGACAGGGAACAGCAATCAGCCCCAGCATTTT.